This TCR beta chain was found in a study of cytomegalovirus exposure and HLA in healthy donors. Study results and caveats: A list of 150 or so TCR beta chains associated with cytomegalovirus was given.

The primer mix had 60 Vbeta and 13 Jbeta primers. The data were produced by immunoSEQ multiplex PCR, yet TCRdb's version contains in-frame clones alone and is incomplete. Of hundreds of thousands of clones detected, 70% to 90% appear once; the ten largest clones hold roughly 2.3%. Details on this clone: The antigen is undetermined.

The ends were cut back, 3 bases at V and 5 bases at J, with 23 bases in the middle. The CDR3 consists of 17 residues. Per the germline V gene, CDR1 is LNHDA and CDR2 is SQIVND (reference sequence). What was sequenced was PBMCs. This receptor was identified in a woman aged 18-29 years in good health and CMV-seronegative. This chain connects TRBV19 to TRBJ2-7, with D possibly TRBD1 on 5 matching bases. The CDR3 nucleotides read TGTGCCAGTAGTATGTGGGTGGCTGGGGCCAGTCTGGACGAGCAGTACTTC. This gives the protein CASSMWVAGASLDEQYF.